This TCR beta chain was retrieved from a study of blood T cell repertoires in COVID-19. Study context: Acute-phase and convalescent COVID-19 samples originated in the United States, Italy and Spain. T cells, B-cell-depleted T cells, or PBMCs provided the cDNA or gDNA that served as material.

Study processing details: Amplification of reference gene primers was used by the study to estimate nucleated cell counts. TCRdb's table, derived via immunoSEQ multiplex PCR, lists solely in-frame clones and lacks some. That table supplies the V and J calls and clone size; D and trimming were determined from the DNA. The sample contains 160,000 or so clones, more than 90% of which appear only once. The sequenced material came from peripheral blood. This TCR came from a man in his sixties with active or convalescent COVID-19.

The CDR3 sequence: CASARGMNTEAFF. DNA of the CDR3: TGTGCCAGCGCCAGAGGCATGAACACTGAAGCTTTCTTT. This chain connects TRBV2 to TRBJ1-1; no firm D call. The germline V gene has CDR1 SNHLY and CDR2 FYNNEI. The CDR3 is 13 amino acids. Trimming took off 8 bases at V and 0 bases at J, with 10 bases between the two ends. Looking up the rest from reference TRBV2 and TRBJ1-1 gives the full variable domain: EPEVTQTPSHQVTQMGQEVILRCVPISNHLYFYWYRQILGQKVEFLVSFYNNEISEKSEIFDDQFSVERPDGSNFTLKIRSTKLEDSAMYFCASARGMNTEAFFGQGTRLTVV.